The source of this TCR beta chain is a study of T cell changes during pregnancy in multiple sclerosis. Sequencing was performed with immunoSEQ multiplex PCR; in TCRdb, only in-frame clones are kept and a portion is missing. This repertoire shows 80,000 to 100,000 clones, 90% found once; its top ten account for around 0.78%. Trimming shortened V by 1 base and J by 3 bases, and 7 bases separated the two germline ends. Germline lookup yields CDR1 MDHEN and CDR2 SYDVKM. The CDR3 runs to 13 residues. The sample was peripheral blood, taken in the second trimester of pregnancy. This chain connects TRBV28 to TRBJ2-7; the D is unclear. This sequence originates from a female donor in good health, enrolled as a control in a pregnancy study. The CDR3 DNA follows: TGTGCCAGCAGTTTATCCAGGATCTACGAGCAGTACTTC. Translation gives CASSLSRIYEQYF.